These T cell receptor beta chains were read from a single sample in a study of T cells after posttransplantation cyclophosphamide. Repertoires were generated with immunoSEQ multiplex PCR, while TCRdb's copy carries only in-frame clones and drops some. The sample lists around 18,000 clones, roughly 76% occurring once. Here the sequenced sample was CD8+ T cells sorted from PBMCs, taken 1,900 to 2,000 days after a stem cell transplant with posttransplant cyclophosphamide. The receptor source for this set is a female patient between 35 and 55 years old who received an allogeneic stem cell transplant from a related donor, was CMV-positive, and had no GVHD. T cells may partly derive from the graft donor. Each CDR3 is given with its conserved first and last residue. A D gene is named only where the DNA matches it firmly. Some rows mark clone size as missing; the rest say once, few, many or name a class of expanded clone.

j_gene: TRBJ2-1
abundance: once
v_gene: TRBV9
d_gene: .
CDR3nt: TGTGCCAGCAGCGGATGGACAGAGGAAAATGAGCAGTTCTTC
CDR3aa: CASSGWTEENEQFF

j_gene: TRBJ2-7
abundance: .
v_gene: TRBV2
d_gene: .
CDR3nt: TGTGCCAGCAGTGAATGGATAGTTAGCCGCTCCTACGAGCAGTACTTC
CDR3aa: CASSEWIVSRSYEQYF

j_gene: TRBJ1-1
abundance: .
v_gene: TRBV9
d_gene: .
CDR3nt: TGTGCCAGCAGTATCGGTGGTAACACTGAAGCTTTCTTT
CDR3aa: CASSIGGNTEAFF

j_gene: TRBJ2-7
abundance: .
v_gene: TRBV18
d_gene: TRBD1
CDR3nt: TGTGCCAGTTCAGCGATGACAGGGAACGAGCAGTACTTC
CDR3aa: CASSAMTGNEQYF

j_gene: TRBJ2-1
abundance: .
v_gene: TRBV11-2
d_gene: TRBD2
CDR3nt: TGTGCCAGCAGCTTCCACCCTCTTACTAGCGGGGGGCGGTATGAGCAGTTCTTC
CDR3aa: CASSFHPLTSGGRYEQFF

j_gene: TRBJ2-7
abundance: .
v_gene: TRBV7-9
d_gene: .
CDR3nt: TGTGCCAGCAGCCAAGACCTGCCTCAGGGCCCCCACTACGAGCAGTACTTC
CDR3aa: CASSQDLPQGPHYEQYF

j_gene: TRBJ2-1
abundance: .
v_gene: TRBV5-1
d_gene: TRBD2
CDR3nt: TGCGCCAGCAGCTTGGAACTAGCGGGGGTAGATGAGCAGTTCTTC
CDR3aa: CASSLELAGVDEQFF

j_gene: TRBJ2-7
abundance: .
v_gene: TRBV10-3
d_gene: TRBD1
CDR3nt: TGTGCCATCAGTGACGTAGGGGGCTTCTACGAGCAGTACTTC
CDR3aa: CAISDVGGFYEQYF

j_gene: TRBJ2-1
abundance: medium-sized
v_gene: TRBV18
d_gene: .
CDR3nt: TGTGCCAGCTCACCACAAATCCCCGCGGGGCCGACGGATAATGAGCAGTTCTTC
CDR3aa: CASSPQIPAGPTDNEQFF

j_gene: TRBJ1-1
abundance: .
v_gene: TRBV27
d_gene: .
CDR3nt: TGTGCCAGCAAAGGGGGGGAGAACACTGAAGCTTTCTTT
CDR3aa: CASKGGENTEAFF

j_gene: TRBJ2-1
abundance: .
v_gene: TRBV7-3
d_gene: TRBD2
CDR3nt: TGTGCCAGCAGCGCCTCCGGGACTAGCAATGAGCAGTTCTTC
CDR3aa: CASSASGTSNEQFF

j_gene: TRBJ1-5
abundance: .
v_gene: TRBV28
d_gene: TRBD1
CDR3nt: TGTGCCAGCAGTTGGACAGGGCTCAATCAGCCCCAGCATTTT
CDR3aa: CASSWTGLNQPQHF

j_gene: TRBJ2-2
abundance: .
v_gene: TRBV4-1
d_gene: .
CDR3nt: TGCGCCAGCAGCCTTCCTAGGGCAGGGGACACCGGGGAGCTGTTTTTT
CDR3aa: CASSLPRAGDTGELFF

j_gene: TRBJ2-2
abundance: once
v_gene: TRBV19
d_gene: .
CDR3nt: TGTGCCAGTAGCCGAACAGAAAACACCGGGGAGCTGTTTTTT
CDR3aa: CASSRTENTGELFF

j_gene: TRBJ2-3
abundance: .
v_gene: TRBV28
d_gene: .
CDR3nt: TGTGCCAGCAGTTTCGTGGCGGGAACAGATACGCAGTATTTT
CDR3aa: CASSFVAGTDTQYF

j_gene: TRBJ1-2
abundance: .
v_gene: TRBV4-3
d_gene: TRBD1
CDR3nt: TGCGCCAGCAGCCAAGATAGAGTTGGTCAGGGGGCGTCGGGCTACACCTTC
CDR3aa: CASSQDRVGQGASGYTF

j_gene: TRBJ1-1
abundance: .
v_gene: TRBV10-3
d_gene: .
CDR3nt: TGTGCCATCAGTGACGTCCCAGGGGTTGACACTGAAGCTTTCTTT
CDR3aa: CAISDVPGVDTEAFF

j_gene: TRBJ1-6
abundance: .
v_gene: TRBV7-3
d_gene: .
CDR3nt: TGTGCCAGCAGCTTACTCGTCGGTTCACCCCTCCACTTT
CDR3aa: CASSLLVGSPLHF

j_gene: TRBJ2-1
abundance: .
v_gene: TRBV5-1
d_gene: TRBD2
CDR3nt: TGCGCCAGCACTACGGGACTAGCGGGGAACAATGAGCAGTTCTTC
CDR3aa: CASTTGLAGNNEQFF

j_gene: TRBJ2-1
abundance: .
v_gene: TRBV13
d_gene: TRBD1
CDR3nt: TGTGCCAGTAGACAACAGGGGTGGGGTCACAATGAGCAGTTCTTC
CDR3aa: CASRQQGWGHNEQFF

j_gene: TRBJ1-1
abundance: .
v_gene: TRBV9
d_gene: .
CDR3nt: TGTGCCAGCAGCGTAGCAGGGTATGGCACTGAAGCTTTCTTT
CDR3aa: CASSVAGYGTEAFF

j_gene: TRBJ1-1
abundance: .
v_gene: TRBV6-1
d_gene: .
CDR3nt: TGTGCCAGCAGCCCCCGGGAGATCATGAACACTGAAGCTTTCTTT
CDR3aa: CASSPREIMNTEAFF

j_gene: TRBJ2-7
abundance: .
v_gene: TRBV6-4
d_gene: .
CDR3nt: TGTGCCAGCAGTGACGAGGTGGGGAGCGAGCAGTACTTC
CDR3aa: CASSDEVGSEQYF

j_gene: TRBJ2-3
abundance: .
v_gene: TRBV7-9
d_gene: .
CDR3nt: TGTGCCAGCAGCCTAAATAGCCTTTCTAGCACAGATACGCAGTATTTT
CDR3aa: CASSLNSLSSTDTQYF

j_gene: TRBJ1-1
abundance: .
v_gene: TRBV7-9
d_gene: .
CDR3nt: TGTGCCAGCAGCTTAGAAGGGAGTGGTGGAGGGACGCGGGACACTGAAGCTTTCTTT
CDR3aa: CASSLEGSGGGTRDTEAFF

j_gene: TRBJ1-2
abundance: .
v_gene: TRBV16
d_gene: .
CDR3nt: TGTGCCAGCAGCCATTCCGGGACATCCCCCTATGGCTACACCTTC
CDR3aa: CASSHSGTSPYGYTF

j_gene: TRBJ2-2
abundance: .
v_gene: TRBV2
d_gene: .
CDR3nt: TGTGCCAGCCTCGCCACACCGAACACCGGGGAGCTGTTTTTT
CDR3aa: CASLATPNTGELFF

j_gene: TRBJ2-7
abundance: medium-sized
v_gene: TRBV5-4
d_gene: .
CDR3nt: TGTGCCAGCAGCTCCAGGTTCAGGGGCCAGGGATACGAGCAGTACTTC
CDR3aa: CASSSRFRGQGYEQYF

j_gene: TRBJ2-3
abundance: .
v_gene: TRBV5-1
d_gene: TRBD2
CDR3nt: TGCGCCAGCAGCGCCGGGACTAGCGGGACAGATACGCAGTATTTT
CDR3aa: CASSAGTSGTDTQYF

j_gene: TRBJ2-2
abundance: .
v_gene: TRBV4-3
d_gene: TRBD2
CDR3nt: TGCGCCAGCAGCCCCCGACTAGCCCAGAACACCGGGGAGCTGTTTTTT
CDR3aa: CASSPRLAQNTGELFF

j_gene: TRBJ2-7
abundance: .
v_gene: TRBV18
d_gene: TRBD1
CDR3nt: TGTGCCAGCTCACCACCCCCGGGACAGGCCTACGAGCAGTACTTC
CDR3aa: CASSPPPGQAYEQYF

j_gene: TRBJ1-5
abundance: .
v_gene: TRBV7-9
d_gene: .
CDR3nt: TGTGCCAGCAGCGAGGTAGGCACCCAGCCCCAGCATTTT
CDR3aa: CASSEVGTQPQHF

j_gene: TRBJ2-7
abundance: .
v_gene: TRBV27
d_gene: .
CDR3nt: TGTGCCAGCAGTTATCAGAAGGGAGCCTACGAGCAGTACTTC
CDR3aa: CASSYQKGAYEQYF

j_gene: TRBJ2-1
abundance: .
v_gene: TRBV6-5
d_gene: .
CDR3nt: TGTGCCAGCAGTTACCTCGGAGGCAATGAGCAGTTCTTC
CDR3aa: CASSYLGGNEQFF

j_gene: TRBJ1-3
abundance: .
v_gene: TRBV5-5
d_gene: TRBD1
CDR3nt: TGTGCCAGCAGAGGGGGCGCGGAGTCCGGAAACACCATATATTTT
CDR3aa: CASRGGAESGNTIYF

j_gene: TRBJ1-3
abundance: .
v_gene: TRBV7-9
d_gene: TRBD1
CDR3nt: TGTGCCAGCAGCTTAGGACGGGACAGGGGAGGAAACACCATATATTTT
CDR3aa: CASSLGRDRGGNTIYF

j_gene: TRBJ2-3
abundance: .
v_gene: TRBV7-9
d_gene: .
CDR3nt: TGTGCCAGCAGCTTGGCGGACAGTAGCACAGATACGCAGTATTTT
CDR3aa: CASSLADSSTDTQYF

j_gene: TRBJ1-5
abundance: .
v_gene: TRBV6-1
d_gene: .
CDR3nt: TGTGCCAGCACCTCAGGGAGGGTTCAGCCCCAGCATTTT
CDR3aa: CASTSGRVQPQHF

j_gene: TRBJ2-5
abundance: .
v_gene: TRBV7-3
d_gene: TRBD2
CDR3nt: TGTGCCAGCAGCTTATCGTCCGAGCGGGGACAAGAGACCCAGTACTTC
CDR3aa: CASSLSSERGQETQYF

j_gene: TRBJ2-7
abundance: .
v_gene: TRBV13
d_gene: .
CDR3nt: TGTGCCAGCAGCTTTGTCTCTGGGTCGGGGGATTCCTACGAGCAGTACTTC
CDR3aa: CASSFVSGSGDSYEQYF

j_gene: TRBJ1-5
abundance: .
v_gene: TRBV7-9
d_gene: .
CDR3nt: TGTGCCAGCAGCCTACGGGGGCAGCCCCAGCATTTT
CDR3aa: CASSLRGQPQHF

j_gene: TRBJ2-1
abundance: .
v_gene: TRBV6-5
d_gene: TRBD2
CDR3nt: TGTGCCAGCAGTCCCCTGACTAGCGGAGAGCAGTTCTTC
CDR3aa: CASSPLTSGEQFF

j_gene: TRBJ2-3
abundance: .
v_gene: TRBV5-1
d_gene: .
CDR3nt: TGCGCCAGCAGCCCGGTGGAGGGGGCTAGCACAGATACGCAGTATTTT
CDR3aa: CASSPVEGASTDTQYF

j_gene: TRBJ1-5
abundance: .
v_gene: TRBV6-6
d_gene: .
CDR3nt: TGTGCCAGCAGTTACGTATGGGGAGATCAGCCCCAGCATTTT
CDR3aa: CASSYVWGDQPQHF

j_gene: TRBJ2-3
abundance: .
v_gene: TRBV9
d_gene: TRBD1
CDR3nt: TGTGCCAGCAGCCCCCAGACAGGGCTAAGTGCAGATACGCAGTATTTT
CDR3aa: CASSPQTGLSADTQYF

j_gene: TRBJ1-2
abundance: medium-sized
v_gene: TRBV7-2
d_gene: .
CDR3nt: TGTGCCAGCAGCATATCCGGGACAACTAACTATGGCTACACCTTC
CDR3aa: CASSISGTTNYGYTF

j_gene: TRBJ2-6
abundance: .
v_gene: TRBV7-9
d_gene: .
CDR3nt: TGTGCCAGCAGCTTAGCCACCCGCGAGTCTGGGGCCAACGTCCTGACTTTC
CDR3aa: CASSLATRESGANVLTF

j_gene: TRBJ1-1
abundance: .
v_gene: TRBV10-2
d_gene: .
CDR3nt: TGCGCCAGCAGTGATAGTCCAAACACTGAAGCTTTCTTT
CDR3aa: CASSDSPNTEAFF

j_gene: TRBJ2-3
abundance: .
v_gene: TRBV11-2
d_gene: .
CDR3nt: TGTGCCAGCAGTTCCAGGTGGGAGAGCACAGATACGCAGTATTTT
CDR3aa: CASSSRWESTDTQYF

j_gene: TRBJ2-1
abundance: .
v_gene: TRBV6-5
d_gene: .
CDR3nt: TGTGCCAGCGGGGGCCGCTCCTACAATGAGCAGTTCTTC
CDR3aa: CASGGRSYNEQFF

j_gene: TRBJ1-4
abundance: .
v_gene: TRBV5-1
d_gene: TRBD1
CDR3nt: TGCGCCAGCAGCTTGGCGGACAGGGTGAATGAAAAACTGTTTTTT
CDR3aa: CASSLADRVNEKLFF

j_gene: TRBJ2-7
abundance: .
v_gene: TRBV6-6
d_gene: .
CDR3nt: TGTGCCAGCAGTTACATAACAGGACAGAGCTACGAGCAGTACTTC
CDR3aa: CASSYITGQSYEQYF

j_gene: TRBJ2-7
abundance: few
v_gene: TRBV7-6
d_gene: .
CDR3nt: TGTGCCAGCAGCCCTGGGACACCATACGAGCAGTACTTC
CDR3aa: CASSPGTPYEQYF

j_gene: TRBJ1-2
abundance: .
v_gene: TRBV7-9
d_gene: .
CDR3nt: TGTGCCAGCAGCCGCGGCGCCAGCCTAGGCTACACCTTC
CDR3aa: CASSRGASLGYTF

j_gene: TRBJ2-1
abundance: .
v_gene: TRBV6-6
d_gene: .
CDR3nt: TGTGCCAGCAGTTACTCCCATCGAGATGAGCAGTTCTTC
CDR3aa: CASSYSHRDEQFF

j_gene: TRBJ2-1
abundance: .
v_gene: TRBV7-8
d_gene: TRBD2
CDR3nt: TGTGCCAGCAGCTTAGAAGCGGGGAATGAGCAGTTCTTC
CDR3aa: CASSLEAGNEQFF

j_gene: TRBJ2-3
abundance: .
v_gene: TRBV11-2
d_gene: .
CDR3nt: TGTGCCAGCAGCCAAAGGACAGACCCCCCAGATACGCAGTATTTT
CDR3aa: CASSQRTDPPDTQYF

j_gene: TRBJ1-2
abundance: once
v_gene: TRBV27
d_gene: TRBD1
CDR3nt: TGTGCCAGCAGCCTCGGACAGGGGGCGGGTGGCTACACCTTC
CDR3aa: CASSLGQGAGGYTF

j_gene: TRBJ1-1
abundance: .
v_gene: TRBV29-1
d_gene: .
CDR3nt: TGCAGCGTTGATTTGAGACAGACAGCCCATGGGAACACTGAAGCTTTCTTT
CDR3aa: CSVDLRQTAHGNTEAFF

j_gene: TRBJ2-7
abundance: .
v_gene: TRBV19
d_gene: TRBD1
CDR3nt: TGTGCCAGTAGTGCCACGACGGGACAGCGCTACGAGCAGTACTTC
CDR3aa: CASSATTGQRYEQYF